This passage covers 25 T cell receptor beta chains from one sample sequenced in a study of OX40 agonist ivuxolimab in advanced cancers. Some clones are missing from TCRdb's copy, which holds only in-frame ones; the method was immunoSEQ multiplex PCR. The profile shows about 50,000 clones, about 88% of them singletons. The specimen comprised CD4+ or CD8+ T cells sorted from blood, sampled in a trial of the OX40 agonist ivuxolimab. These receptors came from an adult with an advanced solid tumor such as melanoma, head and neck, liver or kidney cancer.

The CDR3 DNA reads TGTGCCAGCAGCGCGGACAGGGGGCTCACTGAAGCTTTCTTT. As protein: CASSADRGLTEAFF. The genes are TRBV7-6 and TRBJ1-1; 11 bases are shared with TRBD1. V shed 5 bases, J shed 4 bases, and the junction held 3 bases outside the gene matches. The CDR3 has 14 amino acids. CDR1 is SGHVS, CDR2 FNYEAQ, per germline.

The CDR3 spells CASSPQREGYTGELFF. The CDR3 DNA sequence: TGTGCCAGCAGCCCCCAGCGGGAGGGATACACCGGGGAGCTGTTTTTT. The genes are TRBV7-2 and TRBJ2-2, with 10 bases fitting TRBD2. The CDR3 runs to 16 residues. Germline CDR1 is SGHTA and CDR2 is FQGNSA. V gave up 5 bases and J gave up 3 bases; unmatched junction bases: 6. Using reference TRBV7-2 and TRBJ2-2 for the parts outside the CDR3, the full variable domain is GAGVSQSPSNKVTEKGKDVELRCDPISGHTALYWYRQSLGQGLEFLIYFQGNSAPDKSGLPSDRFSAERTGGSVSTLTIQRTQQEDSAVYLCASSPQREGYTGELFFGEGSRLTVL.

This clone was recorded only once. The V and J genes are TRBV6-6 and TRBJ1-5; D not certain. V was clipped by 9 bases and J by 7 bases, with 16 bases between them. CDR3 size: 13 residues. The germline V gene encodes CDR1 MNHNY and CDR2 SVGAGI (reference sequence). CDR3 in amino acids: CASAPGSGQPQHF. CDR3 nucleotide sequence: TGTGCCAGTGCCCCGGGATCGGGGCAGCCCCAGCATTTT.

The CDR3 region is CASSGIDRGLNYGYTF. The CDR3 DNA reads as TGTGCCAGCAGCGGAATAGACAGGGGTCTAAACTATGGCTACACCTTC. The chain employs TRBV5-4 and TRBJ1-2; 8 bases fit TRBD1. Germline values: CDR1 SGHNT, CDR2 YYREEE (reference sequence). Losses at the gene ends were 4 bases for V and 2 bases for J; bases not matched to a gene: 10. This CDR3 has 16 residues. Looking up the rest from reference TRBV5-4 and TRBJ1-2 gives the full variable domain: ETGVTQSPTHLIKTRGQQVTLRCSSQSGHNTVSWYQQALGQGPQFIFQYYREEENGRGNFPPRFSGLQFPNYSSELNVNALELDDSALYLCASSGIDRGLNYGYTFGSGTRLTVV.

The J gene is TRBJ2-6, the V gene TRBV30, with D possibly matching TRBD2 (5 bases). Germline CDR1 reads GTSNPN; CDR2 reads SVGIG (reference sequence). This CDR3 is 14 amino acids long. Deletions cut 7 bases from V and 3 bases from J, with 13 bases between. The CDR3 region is CASPGGGGANVLTF. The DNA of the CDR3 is TGTGCCTCCCCGGGCGGAGGTGGGGCCAACGTCCTGACTTTC. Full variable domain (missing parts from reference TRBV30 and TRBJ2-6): SQTIHQWPATLVQPVGSPLSLECTVEGTSNPNLYWYRQAAGRGLQLLFYSVGIGQISSEVPQNLSASRPQDRQFILSSKKLLLSDSGFYLCASPGGGGANVLTFGAGSRLTVL.

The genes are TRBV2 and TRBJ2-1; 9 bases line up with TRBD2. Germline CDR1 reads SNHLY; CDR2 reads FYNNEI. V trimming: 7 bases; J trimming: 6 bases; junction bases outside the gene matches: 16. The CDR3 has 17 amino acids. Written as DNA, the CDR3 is TGTGCCAGCATGATCCCTTTAAGAGCGGGGGGCCTCAATGAGCAGTTCTTC. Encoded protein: CASMIPLRAGGLNEQFF. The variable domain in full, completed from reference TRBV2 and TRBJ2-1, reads EPEVTQTPSHQVTQMGQEVILRCVPISNHLYFYWYRQILGQKVEFLVSFYNNEISEKSEIFDDQFSVERPDGSNFTLKIRSTKLEDSAMYFCASMIPLRAGGLNEQFFGPGTRLTVL.

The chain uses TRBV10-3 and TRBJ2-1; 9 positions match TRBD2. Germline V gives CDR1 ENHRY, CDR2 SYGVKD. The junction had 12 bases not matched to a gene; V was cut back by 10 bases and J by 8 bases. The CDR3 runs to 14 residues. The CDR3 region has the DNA TGTGCCACTCGGAGCGGGAGGTCTGGGGATGAGCAGTTCTTC. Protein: CATRSGRSGDEQFF.

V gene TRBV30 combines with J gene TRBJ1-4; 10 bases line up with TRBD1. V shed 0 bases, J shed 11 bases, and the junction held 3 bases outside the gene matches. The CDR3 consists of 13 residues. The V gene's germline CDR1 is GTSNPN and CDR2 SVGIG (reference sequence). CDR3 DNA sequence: TGTGCCTGGAGTGTAGGGACAGGGGTTAAACTGTTTTTT. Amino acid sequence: CAWSVGTGVKLFF.

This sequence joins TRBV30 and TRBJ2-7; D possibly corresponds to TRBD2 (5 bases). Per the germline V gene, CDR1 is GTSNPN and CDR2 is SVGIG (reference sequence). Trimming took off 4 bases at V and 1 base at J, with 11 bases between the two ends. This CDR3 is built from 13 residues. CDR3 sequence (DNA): TGTGCCTGGACTAGCCCTCCTTCCTACGAGCAGTACTTC. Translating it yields CAWTSPPSYEQYF.

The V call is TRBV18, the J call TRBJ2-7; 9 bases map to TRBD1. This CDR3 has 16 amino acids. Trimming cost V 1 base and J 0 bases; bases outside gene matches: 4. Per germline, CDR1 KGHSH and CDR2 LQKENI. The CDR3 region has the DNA TGTGCCAGCTCACCACTCGGACAGGGGAGCTCCTACGAGCAGTACTTC. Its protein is CASSPLGQGSSYEQYF.

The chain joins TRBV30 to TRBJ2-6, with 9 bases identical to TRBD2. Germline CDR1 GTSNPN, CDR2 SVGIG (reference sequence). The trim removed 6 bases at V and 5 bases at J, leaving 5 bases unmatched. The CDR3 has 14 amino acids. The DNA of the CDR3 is TGTGCCTGTCTTAGCGGGAGCAGGGCCAACGTCCTGACTTTC. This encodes CACLSGSRANVLTF.

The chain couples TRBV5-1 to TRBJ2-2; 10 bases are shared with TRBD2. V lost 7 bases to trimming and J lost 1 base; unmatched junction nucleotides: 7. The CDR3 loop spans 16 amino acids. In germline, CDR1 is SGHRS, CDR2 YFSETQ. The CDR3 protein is CASFSLAGGNTGELFF. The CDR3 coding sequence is TGCGCCAGCTTCTCTTTAGCGGGAGGGAACACCGGGGAGCTGTTTTTT.

The CDR3 is CAWSVRPRSTGTNTEAFF. CDR3 DNA: TGTGCCTGGAGTGTACGACCTCGATCGACAGGGACGAACACTGAAGCTTTCTTT. The genes are TRBV30 and TRBJ1-1, with 7 bases fitting TRBD1. CDR1 is GTSNPN, CDR2 SVGIG, per germline (reference sequence). CDR3 length: 18 residues. The ends lost 0 bases at V and 1 base at J; junction bases unmatched: 14.

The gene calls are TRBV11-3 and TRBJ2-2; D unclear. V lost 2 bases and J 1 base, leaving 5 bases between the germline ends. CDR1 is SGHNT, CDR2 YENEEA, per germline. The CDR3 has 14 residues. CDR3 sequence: CASSLSRNTGELFF. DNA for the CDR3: TGTGCCAGCAGCTTATCGCGGAACACCGGGGAGCTGTTTTTT.

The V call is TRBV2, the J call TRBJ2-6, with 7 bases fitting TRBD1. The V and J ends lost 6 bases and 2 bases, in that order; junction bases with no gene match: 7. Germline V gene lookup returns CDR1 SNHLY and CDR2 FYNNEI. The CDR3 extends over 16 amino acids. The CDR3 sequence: CASSPGQGAGANVLTF. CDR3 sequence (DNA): TGTGCCAGCAGCCCCGGGCAGGGGGCTGGGGCCAACGTCCTGACTTTC.

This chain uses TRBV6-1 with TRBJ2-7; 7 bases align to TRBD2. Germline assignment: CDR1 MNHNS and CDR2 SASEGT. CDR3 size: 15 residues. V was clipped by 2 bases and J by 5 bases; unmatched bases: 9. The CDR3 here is CASSENYWEGHEQYF. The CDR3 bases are TGTGCCAGCAGTGAAAATTACTGGGAGGGACACGAGCAGTACTTC.

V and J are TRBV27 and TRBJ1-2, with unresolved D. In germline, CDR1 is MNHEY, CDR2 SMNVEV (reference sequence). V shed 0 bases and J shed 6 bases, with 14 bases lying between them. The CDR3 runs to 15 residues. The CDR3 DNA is TGTGCCAGCAGTTTATCGATAGCGGGGTACGATGGCTACACCTTC. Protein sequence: CASSLSIAGYDGYTF.

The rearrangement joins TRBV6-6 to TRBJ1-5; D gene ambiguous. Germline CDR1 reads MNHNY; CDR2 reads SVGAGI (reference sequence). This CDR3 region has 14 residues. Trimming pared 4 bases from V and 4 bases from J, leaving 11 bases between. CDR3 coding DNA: TGTGCCAGCAGTTTACCAGGACCAAATCAGCCCCAGCATTTT. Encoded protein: CASSLPGPNQPQHF.

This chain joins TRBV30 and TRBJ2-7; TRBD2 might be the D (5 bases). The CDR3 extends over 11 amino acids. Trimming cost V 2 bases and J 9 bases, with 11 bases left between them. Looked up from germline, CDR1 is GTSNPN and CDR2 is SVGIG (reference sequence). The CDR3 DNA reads TGTGCCTGGAGTTTAGGGCTAGCGCAGTACTTC. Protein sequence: CAWSLGLAQYF.

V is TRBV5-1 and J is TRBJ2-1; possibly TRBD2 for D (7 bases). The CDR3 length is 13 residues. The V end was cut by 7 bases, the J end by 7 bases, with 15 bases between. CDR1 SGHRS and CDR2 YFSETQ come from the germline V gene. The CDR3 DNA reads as TGCGCCAGCGGAACGGGGGGCTTTAATGAGCAGTTCTTC. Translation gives CASGTGGFNEQFF.

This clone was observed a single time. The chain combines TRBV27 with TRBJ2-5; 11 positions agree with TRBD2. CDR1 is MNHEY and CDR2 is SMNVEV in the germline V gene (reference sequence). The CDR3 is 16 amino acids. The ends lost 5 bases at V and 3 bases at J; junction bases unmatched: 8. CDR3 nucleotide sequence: TGTGCCAGCAGTAACCCTAGCGGGGGGCGGAAAGAGACCCAGTACTTC. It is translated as CASSNPSGGRKETQYF.

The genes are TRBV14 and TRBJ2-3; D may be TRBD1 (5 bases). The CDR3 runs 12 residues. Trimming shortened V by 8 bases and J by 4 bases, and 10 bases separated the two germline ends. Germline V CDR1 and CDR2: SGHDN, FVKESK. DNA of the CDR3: TGTGCCAGCGGGGCGGCACCAGATACGCAGTATTTT. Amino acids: CASGAAPDTQYF.

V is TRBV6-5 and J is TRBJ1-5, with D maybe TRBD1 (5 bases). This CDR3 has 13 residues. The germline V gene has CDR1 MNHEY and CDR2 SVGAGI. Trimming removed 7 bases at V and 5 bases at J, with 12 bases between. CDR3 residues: CASNPGEHQPQHF. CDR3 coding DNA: TGTGCCAGCAATCCGGGGGAACATCAGCCCCAGCATTTT.

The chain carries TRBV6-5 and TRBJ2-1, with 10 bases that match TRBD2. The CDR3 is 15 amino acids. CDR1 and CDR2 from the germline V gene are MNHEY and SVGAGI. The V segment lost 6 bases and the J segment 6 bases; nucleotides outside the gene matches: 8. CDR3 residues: CASSFSSGGRNEQFF. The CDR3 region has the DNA TGTGCCAGCAGCTTTTCTAGCGGGGGACGCAATGAGCAGTTCTTC.

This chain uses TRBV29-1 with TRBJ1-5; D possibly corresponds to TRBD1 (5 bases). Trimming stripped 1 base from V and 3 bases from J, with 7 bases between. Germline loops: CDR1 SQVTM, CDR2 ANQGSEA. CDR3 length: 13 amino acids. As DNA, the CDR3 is TGCAGCGTTGAAGCAGGGTTCAATCAGCCCCAGCATTTT. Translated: CSVEAGFNQPQHF.